The 32 T cell receptor beta chains in this list originate from one sample, sequenced in a study of CD8+ T cells in alopecia areata. After isolation, RNA underwent reverse transcription to generate cDNA as the sequencing template. This table comes from immunoSEQ multiplex PCR, and its TCRdb copy is limited to in-frame clones, with some not included. The profile shows some 220,000 clones, 50% to 60% of them singletons. The treatment here: oral pan-JAK inhibitor, 5-10 mg twice daily. The material was CD4+ T cells sorted from blood, obtained at week 4, from a patient treated with tofacitinib. The origin of the receptors is a human donor with alopecia areata.

The chain recombines TRBV11-3 with TRBJ2-1; possibly TRBD1 or TRBD2 for D (7 bases each). Per the germline V gene, CDR1 is SGHNT and CDR2 is YENEEA. CDR3 size: 16 residues. Trimming cost V 5 bases and J 0 bases, with 14 bases left between them. CDR3 residues: CASSPRGGLSYNEQFF. CDR3 coding DNA: TGTGCCAGCAGCCCCAGGGGGGGGCTCTCCTACAATGAGCAGTTCTTC.

V usage is TRBV29-1 and J usage is TRBJ1-1, with D uncertain. Germline assignment: CDR1 SQVTM and CDR2 ANQGSEA. The ends were cut back, 7 bases at V and 3 bases at J, with 15 bases in the middle. This CDR3 is built from 13 residues. The CDR3 loop is CSASTRGDTEAFF. For the CDR3, the DNA is TGCAGCGCTTCGACCCGCGGGGACACTGAAGCTTTCTTT.

This clone has a single count. The chain carries TRBV2 and TRBJ1-1; a weak D match, TRBD1 (6 bases). V was pared by 1 base and J by 3 bases, with 9 bases between. The CDR3 has 14 residues. Germline V gives CDR1 SNHLY, CDR2 FYNNEI. This CDR3 is CASSEEGGDTEAFF. The CDR3 DNA follows: TGTGCCAGCAGTGAAGAAGGGGGAGACACTGAAGCTTTCTTT. Drawing the rest from reference TRBV2 and TRBJ1-1, the complete variable domain is EPEVTQTPSHQVTQMGQEVILRCVPISNHLYFYWYRQILGQKVEFLVSFYNNEISEKSEIFDDQFSVERPDGSNFTLKIRSTKLEDSAMYFCASSEEGGDTEAFFGQGTRLTVV.

V is TRBV20-1 and J is TRBJ1-1; D is perhaps TRBD1 (6 bases). The CDR3 has 10 amino acids. From germline, CDR1 is DFQATT and CDR2 SNEGSKA (reference sequence). V was pared by 6 bases and J by 10 bases, with 12 bases between. The CDR3 bases are TGCAGTGCGGGGGCCGGGGGAGCTTTCTTT. It codes for CSAGAGGAFF.

This chain uses TRBV11-1 with TRBJ1-1; D is unclear. The V end lost 2 bases, the J end lost 0 bases, and 4 bases lay between the germline ends. There are 13 residues in the CDR3. The V gene's germline CDR1 is SGHAT and CDR2 FQDESV (reference sequence). CDR3 amino acids: CASSLRMNTEAFF. The CDR3 DNA reads TGTGCCAGCAGCTTACGGATGAACACTGAAGCTTTCTTT.

V and J are TRBV30 and TRBJ1-2, with D hard to call. V lost 2 bases, J lost 8 bases, and 9 bases lay in between. This CDR3 is 11 amino acids long. Germline loops: CDR1 GTSNPN, CDR2 SVGIG (reference sequence). Here the CDR3 reads CAWSTMLGYTF. The CDR3 bases are TGTGCCTGGAGTACCATGCTGGGCTACACCTTC.

J is TRBJ1-3 and V is TRBV29-1; D unresolved. The CDR3 has 13 residues. Germline-derived CDR1 and CDR2 are SQVTM and ANQGSEA. With 4 bases removed from V and 4 bases from J, the gap between germline ends came to 11 bases. In nucleotides, the CDR3 is TGCAGCGTTGGAGGGCCCGAAGGAAACACCATATATTTT. This gives the protein CSVGGPEGNTIYF.

This clone came up many times. The V gene is TRBV6-5, the J gene TRBJ1-2, with 9 bases identical to TRBD1. With V trimmed by 10 bases and J by 2 bases, 11 bases remained unmatched. Germline V lookup: CDR1 MNHEY, CDR2 SVGAGI. CDR3 size: 15 residues. The CDR3 here is CATRGPDRGNYGYTF. The CDR3 DNA reads TGTGCCACTAGGGGACCGGACAGGGGAAACTATGGCTACACCTTC.

This clone came up a few times. The CDR3 loop is CASGRTSGGSDTQYF. The CDR3 nucleotides read TGTGCTAGTGGACGAACTAGCGGGGGGTCGGATACGCAGTATTTT. V and J are TRBV12-5 and TRBJ2-3; 12 nucleotides agree with TRBD2. In germline, CDR1 is LGHNT, CDR2 FRNRAP. V lost 6 bases, J lost 6 bases, and 7 bases stayed unmatched. This CDR3 region has 15 residues.

CDR3 DNA sequence: TGTGCCAGCAGCCCACAGGGGGGCTATAATTCACCCCTCCACTTT. This sequence encodes CASSPQGGYNSPLHF. The gene calls are TRBV7-2 and TRBJ1-6; the match to TRBD1 covers 8 bases. Germline V gene data show CDR1 as SGHTA and CDR2 as FQGNSA. Unmatched junction bases numbered 3, after V lost 5 bases and J lost 3 bases. The CDR3 contains 15 residues.

The gene calls are TRBV30 and TRBJ1-1; D unresolved. The CDR3 sequence is 15 residues long. Trimming took off 0 bases at V and 0 bases at J, with 11 bases between the two ends. Germline lookup yields CDR1 GTSNPN and CDR2 SVGIG (reference sequence). CDR3 residues: CAWSVLGTLNTEAFF. CDR3 bases: TGTGCCTGGAGTGTACTCGGAACCCTGAACACTGAAGCTTTCTTT.

The V call is TRBV4-1, the J call TRBJ1-6; no clear D gene. Trimming shortened V by 0 bases and J by 10 bases, and 13 bases separated the two germline ends. This CDR3 is 15 amino acids long. Germline CDR1 and CDR2: MGHRA and YSYEKL. CDR3 DNA: TGCGCCAGCAGCCAAGAGCGGGGTGTGAGATCACCCCTCCACTTT. Its protein product is CASSQERGVRSPLHF.

This clone was recorded a few times. The chain combines TRBV23-1 with TRBJ2-7, with a tentative D call TRBD1 (6 bases). TRBV23-1 is placed among ORFs of uncertain function. V was pared by 4 bases and J by 3 bases, with 16 bases between. This CDR3 comprises 15 residues. For the CDR3, the DNA is TGCGCCAGCAGTCCTTCGACGGACAGAGACTACGAGCAGTACTTC. It is translated as CASSPSTDRDYEQYF.

For this clone: The sample carries other DNA sequences with the same CDR3. V usage is TRBV27 and J usage is TRBJ1-1; TRBD1 is a possible D gene (5 bases). The CDR3 consists of 13 residues. CDR1 and CDR2 from the germline V gene are MNHEY and SMNVEV (reference sequence). Trimming took off 6 bases at V and 0 bases at J, with 8 bases between the two ends. CDR3 amino acids: CASSRGMNTEAFF. CDR3 coding DNA: TGTGCCAGCAGCCGGGGCATGAACACTGAAGCTTTCTTT.

The V and J genes are TRBV11-2 and TRBJ2-3, with D perhaps given as TRBD1 or TRBD2 (6 bases each). CDR1 and CDR2 (germline): SGHAT, FQNNGV. CDR3 length equals 13 residues. Trimming took 1 base from V and 8 from J, leaving 10 bases between them. The CDR3 spells CASSLGGAATQYF. The CDR3, as DNA: TGTGCCAGCAGCTTAGGGGGGGCCGCTACGCAGTATTTT.

This clone was counted only a few times. The rearrangement uses TRBV14 and TRBJ2-7, with 8 bases identical to TRBD2. The CDR3 loop spans 14 amino acids. V was pared by 1 base and J by 2 bases, with 1 base of the junction left unmatched. CDR1 SGHDN and CDR2 FVKESK come from the germline V gene. The CDR3 loop reads CASSQAGGAYEQYF. The CDR3 bases are TGTGCCAGCAGCCAAGCCGGGGGGGCCTACGAGCAGTACTTC. Variable domain in full (rest from reference TRBV14 and TRBJ2-7): EAGVTQFPSHSVIEKGQTVTLRCDPISGHDNLYWYRRVMGKEIKFLLHFVKESKQDESGMPNNRFLAERTGGTYSTLKVQPAELEDSGVYFCASSQAGGAYEQYFGPGTRLTVT.

This clone was observed a handful of times. CDR3 sequence: CASSDLSTDTQYF. The CDR3 bases are TGTGCCAGCAGTGACTTGTCCACAGATACGCAGTATTTT. The V gene is TRBV6-4, the J gene TRBJ2-3, with no clear D. This CDR3 is 13 amino acids long. Germline V gives CDR1 MRHNA, CDR2 SNTAGT. Trimming took 1 base from V and 2 from J, leaving 4 bases between them.

This chain links TRBV7-2 with TRBJ2-3; 10 nucleotides align to TRBD2. The V gene end was trimmed by 2 bases and the J gene end by 7 bases; junction bases not matched to a gene: 12. In germline, CDR1 is SGHTA, CDR2 FQGNSA. There are 17 residues in the CDR3. Here the CDR3 reads CASSLRFPAGGPHTQYF. CDR3 DNA: TGTGCCAGCAGCTTACGGTTTCCAGCGGGGGGGCCACATACGCAGTATTTT.

This chain uses TRBV6-1 with TRBJ1-2; D is unresolved. Germline values: CDR1 MNHNS, CDR2 SASEGT. The CDR3 consists of 15 residues. With 1 base removed from V and 8 bases from J, the gap between germline ends came to 17 bases. In DNA, the CDR3 is TGTGCCAGCAGTGAAGGGAGCGGCCTTCCATCGGGCTACACCTTC. This sequence encodes CASSEGSGLPSGYTF.

This clone has more than one count but fewer than ten. V and J are TRBV5-6 and TRBJ1-2; D gene unclear. V gave up 1 base and J gave up 7 bases, with 11 bases separating them. The germline gives CDR1 SGHDT, CDR2 YYEEEE. This CDR3 comprises 13 residues. As DNA, the CDR3 is TGTGCCAGCAGCTTGCCTGCGGAGGGTGGCTACACCTTC. It is translated as CASSLPAEGGYTF.

V is TRBV10-3 and J is TRBJ2-7; D ambiguous. CDR3 length: 16 residues. Looked up from germline, CDR1 is ENHRY and CDR2 is SYGVKD. V was clipped by 0 bases and J by 3 bases, with 15 bases between them. CDR3: CAISESVHGSLYEQYF. CDR3 nucleotides: TGTGCCATCAGTGAGTCAGTACATGGATCACTCTACGAGCAGTACTTC.

V is TRBV9 and J is TRBJ2-2; a possible D gene is TRBD2 (6 bases). With 6 bases removed from V and 5 bases from J, the gap between germline ends came to 17 bases. The CDR3 contains 15 residues. CDR1 and CDR2 from the germline V gene are SGDLS and YYNGEE. The CDR3 here is CASTRQLGRTGELFF. As DNA, the CDR3 is TGTGCCAGCACCCGACAGTTGGGGAGGACCGGGGAGCTGTTTTTT. The full variable domain, with the rest looked up from reference TRBV9 and TRBJ2-2, is DSGVTQTPKHLITATGQRVTLRCSPRSGDLSVYWYQQSLDQGLQFLIQYYNGEERAKGNILERFSAQQFPDLHSELNLSSLELGDSALYFCASTRQLGRTGELFFGEGSRLTVL.

J is TRBJ2-1 and V is TRBV2, with D perhaps given as TRBD1 or TRBD2 (5 bases each). The CDR3 is 15 amino acids. V lost 1 base and J lost 2, with 9 bases in between. Germline V gives CDR1 SNHLY, CDR2 FYNNEI. The CDR3 loop is CASSEVRGPYNEQFF. CDR3 bases: TGTGCCAGCAGTGAAGTACGGGGCCCCTACAATGAGCAGTTCTTC. Combining the CDR3 with reference TRBV2 and TRBJ2-1 gives the whole variable domain EPEVTQTPSHQVTQMGQEVILRCVPISNHLYFYWYRQILGQKVEFLVSFYNNEISEKSEIFDDQFSVERPDGSNFTLKIRSTKLEDSAMYFCASSEVRGPYNEQFFGPGTRLTVL.

This sequence joins TRBV6-5 and TRBJ1-1; D is undetermined. This CDR3 region has 13 residues. Per the germline V gene, CDR1 is MNHEY and CDR2 is SVGAGI. V dropped 6 bases and J dropped 8 bases, with 16 bases sitting between them. The CDR3 here is CASSEVKPQEAFF. The DNA for the CDR3 is TGTGCCAGCAGCGAGGTTAAACCTCAAGAAGCTTTCTTT.

This clone was seen only a few times. The chain recombines TRBV7-3 with TRBJ2-1; no reliable D call. V gave up 5 bases and J gave up 0 bases, with 14 bases separating them. CDR1 SGHTA and CDR2 FQGTGA come from the germline V gene. The CDR3 is made up of 16 amino acids. The CDR3 DNA is TGTGCCAGCAGCGTCAACACTGGCAGCTCCTACAATGAGCAGTTCTTC. Residues: CASSVNTGSSYNEQFF.

This clone was counted between two and nine times. The chain uses TRBV30 and TRBJ2-5, with no clear D. Trimming took 1 base from V and 4 from J, leaving 13 bases between them. Per the germline V gene, CDR1 is GTSNPN and CDR2 is SVGIG (reference sequence). This CDR3 contains 14 residues. CDR3 in DNA: TGTGCCTGGAGTGCAATCACAACTGGAGAGACCCAGTACTTC. It encodes CAWSAITTGETQYF.

The chain has TRBV5-1 and TRBJ2-6, with 7 bases lining up with TRBD1. The CDR3 is 19 residues long. V shed 4 bases and J 0 bases; nucleotides not matched to a gene: 13. CDR1 and CDR2 from the germline V gene are SGHRS and YFSETQ. Here the CDR3 DNA reads TGCGCCAGCAGCCCGGATAGACAGGGCCGCTCCTCTGGGGCCAACGTCCTGACTTTC. Translated: CASSPDRQGRSSGANVLTF.

This chain links TRBV2 with TRBJ2-3; D is undetermined. The V end was cut by 5 bases, the J end by 5 bases, with 5 bases between. The CDR3 loop spans 11 amino acids. Germline CDR1 reads SNHLY; CDR2 reads FYNNEI. In DNA form, the CDR3 reads TGTGCCAGCAGTCGTGGAGATACGCAGTATTTT. This encodes CASSRGDTQYF.

This chain joins TRBV29-1 and TRBJ1-1; no clear D. Per germline, CDR1 SQVTM and CDR2 ANQGSEA. The CDR3 loop spans 12 amino acids. Trimming removed 7 bases from V and 7 bases from J, with 16 bases in between. CDR3 nucleotides: TGCAGCGCTAAGACAAGCTCGGTTGAAGCTTTCTTT. Residues: CSAKTSSVEAFF.

The chain links TRBV27 to TRBJ2-5, with 10 bases fitting TRBD2. The CDR3 runs to 15 residues. CDR1 is MNHEY, CDR2 SMNVEV, per germline (reference sequence). Unmatched junction bases numbered 5, after V lost 6 bases and J lost 1 base. CDR3 in DNA: TGTGCCAGCAGCGTAGCGGGGGGACCCCAAGAGACCCAGTACTTC. Residues: CASSVAGGPQETQYF.

The V and J genes are TRBV7-2 and TRBJ2-5, with 9 nucleotides matching TRBD1. This CDR3 is built from 15 residues. Looked up from germline, CDR1 is SGHTA and CDR2 is FQGNSA. The V segment lost 3 bases and the J segment 4 bases; nucleotides outside the gene matches: 6. CDR3 nucleotide sequence: TGTGCCAGCAGCTTCACGATGGGACAGGGAGAGACCCAGTACTTC. Amino acids: CASSFTMGQGETQYF.

This chain connects TRBV25-1 to TRBJ1-1; D might be TRBD1 (6 bases). The V gene lost 4 bases and the J gene lost 7 bases, with 10 bases spanning the gap. Germline values: CDR1 MGHDK, CDR2 SYGVNS. CDR3 length: 12 residues. This CDR3 reads CASSVQGNEAFF. The CDR3 bases are TGTGCCAGCAGTGTACAGGGAAATGAAGCTTTCTTT.